These 14 T cell receptor beta chains came from one sample sequenced in a study of T cell repertoires in cytomegalovirus infection (dated by TCRdb to between 2017 and 2020). Sequencing was carried out with an Illumina HiSeq 1500. The raw public reads went through TCRdb reprocessing: fastp at Q25, MiXCR clone calling, in-frame beta chains kept. Rows are unified per CDR3 protein, each entry keeping the most common DNA and genes. Across this sample there are some 220,000 distinct CDR3 sequences, with approximately 7% seen only once. The ten largest clones add up to 6.5% of the sample. Sequenced: PBMCs. Receptor source: a human donor in good health (CMV status not recorded). Some clones in this sample may be carry-over from other donors' samples.

This clonotype came up many times. The chain employs TRBV10-3 and TRBJ2-3, with 7 bases aligning to TRBD1. This CDR3 has 14 amino acids. Germline CDR1 reads ENHRY; CDR2 reads SYGVKD. Trimming cost V 4 bases and J 8 bases; bases outside gene matches: 9. The CDR3 DNA reads TGTGCCATCAGTGTCAACAGGGGCCAACCTACGCAGTATTTT. Its protein is CAISVNRGQPTQYF.

There are many counts of this clonotype. The chain employs TRBV29-1 and TRBJ2-1, with 11 bases matching TRBD1. The V segment lost 7 bases and the J segment 6 bases; nucleotides outside the gene matches: 8. This CDR3 has 14 residues. The germline V gene encodes CDR1 SQVTM and CDR2 ANQGSEA. The CDR3 DNA sequence: TGCAGCGCCGACCCGGACAGGGGGCCCAATGAGCAGTTCTTC. It is translated as CSADPDRGPNEQFF.

This clonotype was recorded at least ten times. The chain recombines TRBV6-1 with TRBJ1-1; D might be TRBD1 (5 bases). Germline values: CDR1 MNHNS, CDR2 SASEGT. The V and J ends lost 5 bases and 0 bases respectively, with 19 bases between them. The CDR3 has 17 amino acids. The CDR3 nucleotides are TGTGCCAGCAGTAAACTCCCCGTAGGGACGGTGAACACTGAAGCTTTCTTT. Translation gives CASSKLPVGTVNTEAFF.

This clonotype was seen ten or more times. V is TRBV11-1 and J is TRBJ2-3; 12 bases fit TRBD2. CDR1 and CDR2 (germline): SGHAT, FQDESV (reference sequence). V was clipped by 6 bases and J by 5 bases; unmatched bases: 6. This CDR3 contains 15 residues. CDR3 in amino acids: CASSLLAGGRDTQYF. For the CDR3, the DNA is TGTGCCAGCAGTCTCCTAGCGGGGGGGAGAGATACGCAGTATTTT.

This clonotype occurred many times. The chain uses TRBV7-8 and TRBJ2-7; D unclear. Germline V CDR1 and CDR2: SGHVS, FQNEAQ. The CDR3 spans 18 residues. V shed 2 bases and J shed 2 bases, with 22 bases lying between them. This CDR3 reads CASSLNRWTTEATYEQYF. The CDR3 DNA sequence: TGTGCCAGCAGCTTAAATAGATGGACCACAGAGGCTACCTACGAGCAGTACTTC.

This clonotype appeared many times. The chain recombines TRBV7-2 with TRBJ2-1; possibly TRBD1 or TRBD2 for D (7 bases each). The germline V and J ends were trimmed by 5 bases and 4 bases, with 18 bases remaining between them. Germline V gives CDR1 SGHTA, CDR2 FQGNSA. The CDR3 consists of 16 residues. CDR3 in DNA: TGTGCCAGCAGCCCCAGGGGGGGGGGTCTGTACAATGAGCAGTTCTTC. Protein product: CASSPRGGGLYNEQFF.

In its sample, this clonotype was seen many times. The CDR3 is CATSTRQNPTGELFF. CDR3 bases: TGTGCCACCAGCACCCGACAGAATCCGACCGGGGAGCTGTTTTTT. The V gene is TRBV15, the J gene TRBJ2-2; weak D call: TRBD1 (5 bases). In germline, CDR1 is LNHNV, CDR2 YYDKDF (reference sequence). The V end was cut by 4 bases, the J end by 5 bases, with 14 bases between. The CDR3 is 15 residues long.

This chain joins TRBV11-2 and TRBJ2-5; 8 bases line up with TRBD2. The CDR3 runs 15 residues. Trimming cost V 1 base and J 0 bases; bases outside gene matches: 1. CDR1 SGHAT and CDR2 FQNNGV come from the germline V gene. The CDR3 nucleotides read TGTGCCAGCAGCTTAGTACTAGCGGACCAAGAGACCCAGTACTTC. It codes for CASSLVLADQETQYF.

This clonotype has just a few counts. J is TRBJ1-5 and V is TRBV29-1; D gene unclear. This CDR3 has 12 residues. In germline, CDR1 is SQVTM, CDR2 ANQGSEA. The V gene lost 4 bases and the J gene lost 9 bases, with 13 bases spanning the gap. CDR3 loop: CSVVSPPGPQHF. The CDR3 coding sequence is TGCAGCGTTGTAAGCCCCCCAGGGCCCCAGCATTTT.

This clonotype was counted a few times. This chain links TRBV4-2 with TRBJ2-1, with 8 bases identical to TRBD2. CDR3 length: 19 residues. J lost 3 bases, V lost 0 bases, and 13 bases had no gene match. Germline CDR1 LGHNA, CDR2 YNFKEQ. In DNA form, the CDR3 reads TGTGCCAGCAGCCAAGATGAGGCGCTTGCGGGGGGTTACTACAATGAGCAGTTCTTC. It codes for CASSQDEALAGGYYNEQFF.

There are many counts of this clonotype. The chain carries TRBV12-5 and TRBJ1-4; D is unresolved. V was clipped by 6 bases and J by 3 bases, with 14 bases between them. This CDR3 comprises 15 residues. From germline, CDR1 is LGHNT and CDR2 FRNRAP. As DNA, the CDR3 is TGTGCTAGTGGCTCAAGAGAGGGCCCTAATGAAAAACTGTTTTTT. It specifies CASGSREGPNEKLFF.

This clonotype came up many times. The chain employs TRBV28 and TRBJ1-5; D is ambiguous. The germline CDR1 and CDR2 sequences are MDHEN and SYDVKM. The CDR3 has 13 amino acids. The V and J ends lost 5 bases and 4 bases respectively, with 9 bases between them. The CDR3 nucleotides are TGTGCCAGCAGTGGACCGAATAATCAGCCCCAGCATTTT. Its translation is CASSGPNNQPQHF.

This clonotype was seen many times. V is TRBV5-1 and J is TRBJ1-1; 9 nucleotides match TRBD1. The trim removed 3 bases at V and 5 bases at J, leaving 5 bases unmatched. The germline V gene has CDR1 SGHRS and CDR2 YFSETQ. CDR3 length: 14 residues. The CDR3, as DNA: TGCGCCAGCAGCTCAGGGACAGGGAGGACTGAAGCTTTCTTT. This encodes CASSSGTGRTEAFF.

This clonotype was observed many times. The rearrangement links TRBV5-1 to TRBJ2-1, with D perhaps matching TRBD2 (6 bases). This CDR3 has 14 amino acids. Germline CDR1 reads SGHRS; CDR2 reads YFSETQ. The V and J ends lost 5 bases and 7 bases respectively, with 16 bases between them. CDR3 residues: CASRTGTGGNEQFF. The CDR3, as DNA: TGCGCCAGCAGAACCGGGACTGGGGGGAATGAGCAGTTCTTC. The full variable domain, completed using reference TRBV5-1 and TRBJ2-1, is KAGVTQTPRYLIKTRGQQVTLSCSPISGHRSVSWYQQTPGQGLQFLFEYFSETQRNKGNFPGRFSGRQFSNSRSEMNVSTLELGDSALYLCASRTGTGGNEQFFGPGTRLTVL.